This is a list of T cell receptor beta chains from one sample in a study of OX40 agonist ivuxolimab in advanced cancers. TCRdb's table, derived via immunoSEQ multiplex PCR, lists solely in-frame clones and lacks some. Of about 61,000 clones listed, around 93% are singletons. The sample was CD4+ or CD8+ T cells sorted from blood, taken in a trial of the OX40 agonist ivuxolimab. These receptors were obtained from an adult with an advanced solid tumor such as melanoma, head and neck, liver or kidney cancer. The conserved cysteine and the conserved F or W are not part of the CDR3 here. The D gene is left open where the match is weak.

>.|TRBJ2-1|TRBV19
ASSIGVRNEQF
>.|TRBJ1-1|TRBV4-3
ASSPSGDRNTEAF
>.|TRBJ2-3|TRBV9
ASSVGGSPTDTQY
>.|TRBJ1-2|TRBV19
ASSTNDGAYGYT
>TRBD2|TRBJ2-1|TRBV6-1
ASRALAEIVHEQF
>TRBD1|TRBJ2-3|TRBV9
ASSHYRDRSTDTQY
>TRBD1|TRBJ2-1|TRBV7-9
ASSFAQGQGNEQF
>.|TRBJ1-3|TRBV4-3
ASSQDTGAGNTIY
>TRBD1|TRBJ1-2|TRBV11-2
ASSRQGTGYGYT
>.|TRBJ2-3|TRBV20-1
SADTQY
>.|TRBJ1-5|TRBV28
ASSSLQGFSNQPQH
>.|TRBJ1-2|TRBV19
ASSNRQANYGYT
>.|TRBJ1-6|TRBV19
ASSIEGRRQWNSPLH
>.|TRBJ2-7|TRBV11-2
ASSLELYEQY
>.|TRBJ1-1|TRBV7-6
ASSPPNTEAF
>.|TRBJ2-7|TRBV6-5
ASSSTYEQY
>.|TRBJ2-1|TRBV7-6
ASSLGGSASYNEQF
>.|TRBJ1-5|TRBV4-3
ASSQVWSSGEPQH
>TRBD1|TRBJ1-2|TRBV6-5
ASSSGQGHGYT
>TRBD1|TRBJ1-1|TRBV7-9
ASSLGQGSTEAF
>.|TRBJ2-3|TRBV30
AWSTVGFTDTQY
>TRBD1|TRBJ2-2|TRBV7-9
ASSQYGTGVFGELF
>.|TRBJ1-6|TRBV6-6
ASRRREQGSSPLH
>.|TRBJ2-3|TRBV29-1
SVHTDTQY
>.|TRBJ1-5|TRBV23-1
ATPLYQPQH
>TRBD2|TRBJ2-3|TRBV11-2
ASSHPRRLAPGPDTQY
>TRBD1|TRBJ1-5|TRBV27
ASSLGGSYQPQH
>TRBD1|TRBJ1-4|TRBV28
ASRIRRAGGFNEKLF
>TRBD2|TRBJ2-1|TRBV15
ATSTSGSWSYNEQF
>.|TRBJ2-2|TRBV6-1
ASILAGELF
>.|TRBJ1-5|TRBV28
ASSQGNQPQH
>.|TRBJ2-3|TRBV9
ASSAFYTDTQY
>.|TRBJ2-1|TRBV27
ASSLSPGSSYNEQF
>.|TRBJ1-2|TRBV28
ASSPRSSYGYT
>.|TRBJ2-7|TRBV28
ASSLMEEQY
>TRBD1|TRBJ1-1|TRBV4-3
ASSLSRGDTEAF
>.|TRBJ2-7|TRBV29-1
SARDYEQY
>.|TRBJ1-2|TRBV5-6
ASSFDGGYGYT
>TRBD1|TRBJ1-2|TRBV11-2
ASSTGAANYGYT
>.|TRBJ1-2|TRBV6-6
ASSVEWGYGYT
>.|TRBJ1-5|TRBV12-5
ASGSTSRDSSPNQPQH
>.|TRBJ1-6|TRBV28
ASSLWGMRGSPLH
>.|TRBJ2-4|TRBV27
ASSPQLAKNIQY
>.|TRBJ1-1|TRBV2
ASTRTEAF
>.|TRBJ1-6|TRBV30
AWSPMLDLH
>.|TRBJ1-1|TRBV19
ASSIDPSLRTEAF
>.|TRBJ2-1|TRBV11-2
ASSTPNSYNEQF
>TRBD2|TRBJ2-3|TRBV27
ASSILAGGVTDTQY
>.|TRBJ1-1|TRBV15
ATSRVLEGDTEAF
>.|TRBJ2-2|TRBV29-1
SVDTGELF
>.|TRBJ1-3|TRBV4-3
ASSQGSASSGNTIY
>TRBD1|TRBJ2-7|TRBV27
ASSPTGGEIYEQY
>.|TRBJ2-3|TRBV27
ASSLLKIDSTDTQY
>TRBD2|TRBJ2-1|TRBV6-6
ASSSLAASYNEQF
>.|TRBJ2-3|TRBV11-1
ASSFGREDTQY